This is a list of T cell receptor beta chains from one sample in a study of T-cell reconstitution after alpha-beta-depleted transplantation in children. Using its own MiXCR run on the PCR reads, TCRdb lists one record per CDR3 protein. The data show about 540,000 distinct CDR3 sequences, about 18% seen once. The sample here was PBMCs from the stem cell graft donor, taken from the stem cell graft. All receptors come from a human donor who donated a stem cell graft to a child with acute lymphoblastic leukemia. CDR3s include the opening cysteine and the closing phenylalanine or tryptophan. The D gene is left open where the match is weak. The size of a clone is reported for some rows only, either as once, few or many, or as a class for expanded clones.

CDR3 length,clone size,D gene,V gene,J gene,CDR3 protein,CDR3 DNA
14,NA,TRBD1,TRBV4-1,TRBJ2-4,CASRPTGGGNIQYF,TGCGCCAGCAGACCGACAGGGGGCGGAAACATTCAGTACTTC
13,few,NA,TRBV5-1,TRBJ2-7,CASRGGVSYEQYF,TGCGCCAGCAGAGGCGGAGTCTCCTACGAGCAGTACTTC
16,few,TRBD2,TRBV9,TRBJ2-1,CASSVDPGGTYNEQFF,TGTGCCAGCAGCGTAGATCCGGGAGGCACCTACAATGAGCAGTTCTTC
16,NA,TRBD2,TRBV7-3,TRBJ2-1,CASSPGSGRPNNEQFF,TGTGCCAGCAGCCCTGGGAGCGGGAGGCCAAACAATGAGCAGTTCTTC
14,few,NA,TRBV6-5,TRBJ2-7,CASSYSVRAYEQYF,TGTGCCAGCAGTTACTCGGTCAGGGCCTACGAGCAGTACTTC
14,many,TRBD1,TRBV7-9,TRBJ2-3,CASSLGQGADTQYF,TGTGCCAGCAGCTTGGGACAGGGCGCAGATACGCAGTATTTT
14,many,TRBD1,TRBV7-2,TRBJ1-2,CASSSRGGGYGYTF,TGTGCCAGCAGCTCGCGAGGGGGCGGCTATGGCTACACCTTC
13,few,NA,TRBV7-9,TRBJ1-1,CATLGWSGTEAFF,TGTGCCACCCTAGGGTGGTCAGGCACTGAAGCTTTCTTT
16,many,NA,TRBV6-2/TRBV6-3,TRBJ1-5,CASSYSIRSGNQPQHF,TGTGCCAGCAGTTACTCGATTCGAAGCGGCAATCAGCCCCAGCATTTT
13,NA,NA,TRBV13,TRBJ2-7,CASSLGRGLEQYF,TGTGCCAGCAGCTTAGGCCGGGGACTTGAGCAGTACTTC
12,few,NA,TRBV15,TRBJ2-7,CATSSTGWEQYF,TGTGCCACCAGCAGCACAGGGTGGGAGCAGTACTTC
16,many,NA,TRBV6-1,TRBJ2-2,CASSESGEAGTGELFF,TGTGCCAGCAGTGAGAGTGGGGAAGCGGGCACCGGGGAGCTGTTTTTT
16,once,NA,TRBV20-1,TRBJ2-7,CSADFLGIRGLYKQYF,TGCAGTGCTGATTTTTTGGGGATCAGGGGACTCTACAAGCAGTACTTC
16,NA,TRBD2,TRBV7-9,TRBJ2-3,CASSPPGLAGPDTQYF,TGTGCCAGCAGCCCACCGGGACTAGCAGGGCCAGATACGCAGTATTTT
14,few,TRBD2,TRBV7-9,TRBJ2-7,CASSSSGRMYEQYF,TGTGCCAGCAGCTCTAGCGGGAGAATGTACGAGCAGTACTTC
17,few,TRBD1,TRBV5-1,TRBJ1-6,CASSLDLRDSSVSPLHF,TGCGCCAGCAGCTTGGACCTCCGGGACAGCTCGGTCTCACCCCTCCACTTT
16,NA,TRBD1,TRBV19,TRBJ2-7,CASSPVGQGLSYEQYF,TGTGCCAGTAGTCCCGTCGGACAGGGGCTTTCCTACGAGCAGTACTTC
15,NA,TRBD1,TRBV20-1,TRBJ1-1,CSARDRQGLNTEAFF,TGCAGTGCTAGAGACCGACAGGGGCTGAACACTGAAGCTTTCTTT
13,many,NA,TRBV5-6,TRBJ2-7,CASRPLGSLEQYF,TGTGCCAGCAGGCCCCTCGGGAGCCTCGAGCAGTACTTC
14,few,TRBD1,TRBV11-2,TRBJ1-2,CASSHSTGEYGYTF,TGTGCCAGCAGCCACTCGACAGGGGAATATGGCTACACCTTC
16,few,TRBD2,TRBV20-1,TRBJ2-7,CSAREIATSGIDEQYF,TGCAGTGCTAGAGAAATTGCGACTAGCGGGATTGACGAGCAGTACTTC
15,few,TRBD2,TRBV30,TRBJ2-7,CAWSSLAGGRDEQYF,TGTGCCTGGAGTTCGCTAGCGGGAGGTAGGGACGAGCAGTACTTC
15,few,NA,TRBV7-6,TRBJ2-3,CASSLYGGHTDTQYF,TGTGCCAGCAGCTTATACGGGGGGCACACAGATACGCAGTATTTT
13,NA,NA,TRBV20-1,TRBJ2-7,CSAGGQAAYEQYF,TGCAGTGCCGGGGGGCAGGCCGCCTACGAGCAGTACTTC
16,NA,NA,TRBV15,TRBJ2-1,CATSRDRGAGLNEQFF,TGTGCCACCAGCAGAGATCGGGGGGCGGGTTTGAATGAGCAGTTCTTC
13,few,NA,TRBV11-2,TRBJ2-7,CASSDRSQLEQYF,TGTGCCAGCAGCGACCGTAGCCAGCTCGAGCAGTACTTC
20,NA,NA,TRBV7-7,TRBJ2-3,CASSLGPGAFSTRDSDTQYF,TGTGCCAGCAGCTTAGGGCCCGGGGCGTTTTCGACGCGGGACTCAGATACGCAGTATTTT
16,NA,NA,TRBV27,TRBJ2-1,CASSYGGAGRHNEQFF,TGTGCCAGCAGTTACGGAGGCGCAGGACGTCACAATGAGCAGTTCTTC
18,few,NA,TRBV3-1,TRBJ2-7,CASSQDEGLGIHSYEQYF,TGTGCCAGCAGCCAAGATGAAGGTTTGGGGATCCACTCCTACGAGCAGTACTTC
11,NA,NA,TRBV30,TRBJ1-4,CAWTEYEKLFF,TGTGCCTGGACTGAGTACGAAAAACTGTTTTTT
14,many,NA,TRBV5-1,TRBJ1-1,CASSSPQGRTEAFF,TGCGCCAGCAGCTCTCCTCAGGGGAGGACTGAAGCTTTCTTT
15,many,NA,TRBV9,TRBJ1-4,CASSPRVDANEKLFF,TGTGCCAGCAGCCCCCGAGTCGACGCTAATGAAAAACTGTTTTTT
12,once,NA,TRBV4-1,TRBJ1-5,CASSQKGGPQHF,TGCGCCAGCAGCCAAAAAGGGGGGCCCCAGCATTTT
16,few,NA,TRBV25-1,TRBJ2-7,CASSESLRGAPYEQYF,TGTGCCAGCAGTGAATCTTTAAGGGGAGCTCCCTACGAGCAGTACTTC
10,NA,NA,TRBV2,TRBJ2-7,CASSERGAYF,TGTGCCAGCAGTGAAAGAGGGGCGTACTTC
14,few,NA,TRBV5-1,TRBJ2-1,CASSLGRWGNEQFF,TGCGCCAGCAGCTTGGGGCGGTGGGGCAATGAGCAGTTCTTC
14,few,NA,TRBV12-3/TRBV12-4,TRBJ2-3,CASSFYRSTDTQYF,TGTGCCAGCAGTTTCTACAGGAGCACAGATACGCAGTATTTT
12,NA,NA,TRBV6-6,TRBJ2-7,CASSSASHEQYF,TGTGCCAGCAGTTCCGCCTCCCACGAGCAGTACTTC
17,few,NA,TRBV12-3/TRBV12-4,TRBJ2-3,CASSVPGHLFSTDTQYF,TGTGCCAGCAGTGTCCCGGGACACCTTTTTTCCACAGATACGCAGTATTTT
16,many,TRBD2,TRBV7-6,TRBJ2-1,CASSLVGGSSYNEQFF,TGTGCCAGCAGCTTAGTAGGCGGGAGCTCCTACAATGAGCAGTTCTTC
12,NA,NA,TRBV2,TRBJ2-2,CASSESKERGIF,TGTGCCAGCAGTGAATCCAAGGAAAGGGGGATTTTT
17,NA,TRBD2,TRBV12-3/TRBV12-4,TRBJ2-1,CASSLAVLAEGRNEQFF,TGTGCCAGCAGTTTAGCCGTACTAGCGGAGGGGAGGAATGAGCAGTTCTTC
16,few,TRBD1,TRBV7-6,TRBJ2-5,CASSLGRYRGQETQYF,TGTGCCAGCAGCTTAGGGCGGTACAGGGGACAAGAGACCCAGTACTTC
12,few,NA,TRBV27,TRBJ1-5,CAIGALNQPQHF,TGTGCCATCGGGGCTCTTAATCAGCCCCAGCATTTT
14,few,NA,TRBV24-1,TRBJ2-1,CATSESPRYNEQFF,TGTGCCACCAGTGAGAGCCCTAGATACAATGAGCAGTTCTTC
13,NA,NA,TRBV27,TRBJ1-1,CASSLFSGTEAFF,TGTGCCAGCAGTTTATTTTCGGGCACTGAAGCTTTCTTT
12,NA,NA,TRBV29-1,TRBJ2-7,CSVGEGSYEQYF,TGCAGCGTCGGAGAGGGAAGCTACGAGCAGTACTTC
15,NA,NA,TRBV12-3/TRBV12-4,TRBJ2-2,CASSFKGLNTGELFF,TGTGCCAGCAGTTTTAAAGGTTTGAACACCGGGGAGCTGTTTTTT
13,few,NA,TRBV5-5,TRBJ2-7,CASSLFQDGLKYF,TGTGCCAGCAGCTTGTTTCAGGACGGGCTGAAGTACTTC
13,NA,NA,TRBV24-1,TRBJ2-1,CATSAYPSNEQFF,TGTGCCACCAGTGCCTACCCTAGCAATGAGCAGTTCTTC
16,NA,TRBD2,TRBV7-8,TRBJ2-3,CASSLRTSGSRDTQYF,TGTGCCAGCAGCTTAAGGACTAGCGGGAGCAGAGATACGCAGTATTTT
15,NA,NA,TRBV20-1,TRBJ2-7,CSALVKWKASYEQYF,TGCAGTGCCTTAGTGAAGTGGAAGGCGTCCTACGAGCAGTACTTC
21,NA,TRBD2,TRBV6-2/TRBV6-3,TRBJ2-1,CASSYSSLGASGTDRRNEQFF,TGTGCCAGCAGTTACTCGTCGCTAGGGGCTAGCGGGACCGATCGTAGGAATGAGCAGTTCTTC
16,few,TRBD2,TRBV9,TRBJ2-1,CASSVSAGGSYNEQFF,TGTGCCAGCAGCGTCAGTGCGGGAGGCTCCTACAATGAGCAGTTCTTC
14,NA,NA,TRBV30,TRBJ1-4,CAWNKGQGNEKLFF,TGTGCCTGGAATAAAGGGCAGGGGAATGAAAAACTGTTTTTT